This section outlines one T cell receptor beta chain sequence together with its context. TCRdb keeps only in-frame clones here, not all; method: immunoSEQ multiplex PCR. This sample has fewer than 300,000 clones, with around 81% found just once. This record belongs to a study of blood T cell repertoires in COVID-19. Looking at the study overall: PBMCs, B-cell-depleted T cells, or T cells were the source of the cDNA or gDNA that made up the material.

CDR3 length: 13 residues. Trimming took 4 bases from V and 2 from J, leaving 9 bases between them. Germline assignment: CDR1 SGHDT and CDR2 YYEEEE. The TCR comes from a person between 65 and 79 years old with COVID-19, enrolled during active disease. Sequencing input: peripheral blood. The V call is TRBV5-6, the J call TRBJ1-2; D is possibly TRBD1 (5 bases). This chain's CDR3 is CASSLGHNYGYTF. The CDR3 nucleotides are TGTGCCAGCAGCCTCGGACACAACTATGGCTACACCTTC.